One sample yielded the 14 T cell receptor beta chains listed below, sequenced in a study of CD8+ T cells in alopecia areata (dated by TCRdb to 2016 to 2018). Library preparation was by the immunoSEQ multiplex PCR assay. For TCR sequencing, RNA was extracted from every sample and reverse transcribed into cDNA to serve as template. TCRdb took this table from immuneACCESS and kept in-frame rearrangements with V and J called. Such tables lack part of the clones; where checked against another copy, unresolved V genes explain under half of the gap, and the rest is unexplained. Present in this sample are 65,000 to 95,000 clones, roughly half of which were seen just once. Approximately 5.4% of the sample lies in the top ten. The specimen was NKG2D-high CD8+ T cells sorted from blood. The sample's cell subset or site label, decoded: sorted CD8+ NKG2D-high blood T cells. The receptor source for this set is a human donor with alopecia areata.

In its sample, this clone was seen a few times. The V call is TRBV6-5, the J call TRBJ2-7; tentatively, D is TRBD1 (6 bases). CDR3 length: 13 amino acids. Trimming removed 6 bases at V and 3 bases at J, with 12 bases between. The germline gives CDR1 MNHEY, CDR2 SVGAGI. The CDR3 coding sequence is TGTGCCAGCAGACCTGGGACAAGCTACGAGCAGTACTTC. Amino acids: CASRPGTSYEQYF.

This chain connects TRBV7-6 to TRBJ2-1; D is perhaps TRBD2 (6 bases). Germline-derived CDR1 and CDR2 are SGHVS and FNYEAQ. This CDR3 comprises 15 residues. The V gene lost 1 base and the J gene lost 7 bases, with 14 bases spanning the gap. CDR3 protein: CASSLGERVFNEQFF. In DNA form, the CDR3 reads TGTGCCAGCAGCTTAGGAGAGCGGGTGTTTAATGAGCAGTTCTTC.

V and J are TRBV13 and TRBJ2-7; D perhaps matches TRBD1 (5 bases). This CDR3 is 13 amino acids long. From germline, CDR1 is PRHDT and CDR2 FYEKMQ (reference sequence). The V gene lost 0 bases and the J gene lost 5 bases, with 8 bases spanning the gap. CDR3 sequence reads: CASSLGSGNEQYF. In DNA, the CDR3 is TGTGCCAGCAGCTTAGGTTCAGGGAACGAGCAGTACTTC.

This rearrangement joins TRBV13 to TRBJ1-2, with D possibly being TRBD1 (6 bases). The germline V and J ends were trimmed by 4 bases and 4 bases, with 13 bases remaining between them. Germline assignment: CDR1 PRHDT and CDR2 FYEKMQ (reference sequence). The CDR3 runs to 14 residues. Here the CDR3 reads CASSSGRGLYGYTF. CDR3 bases: TGTGCCAGCAGCTCCGGCAGGGGCCTCTATGGCTACACCTTC. The whole variable domain, remainder taken from reference TRBV13 and TRBJ1-2, is AAGVIQSPRHLIKEKRETATLKCYPIPRHDTVYWYQQGPGQDPQFLISFYEKMQSDKGSIPDRFSAQQFSDYHSELNMSSLELGDSALYFCASSSGRGLYGYTFGSGTRLTVV.

The chain is built from TRBV29-1 and TRBJ2-1; TRBD2 matches at 8 bases. Germline V gene data show CDR1 as SQVTM and CDR2 as ANQGSEA. J gave up 7 bases and V 2 bases, and 16 bases lay outside the gene matches. This CDR3 has 17 residues. The CDR3 spells CSVEPPVGGGRWNEQFF. Here the CDR3 DNA reads TGCAGCGTTGAACCCCCCGTTGGGGGCGGGAGGTGGAATGAGCAGTTCTTC.

The chain combines TRBV15 with TRBJ2-7; tentatively, D is TRBD1 (6 bases). The CDR3 spans 15 residues. The V and J ends lost 0 bases and 3 bases respectively, with 12 bases between them. CDR1 is LNHNV and CDR2 is YYDKDF in the germline V gene (reference sequence). This CDR3 is CATSRDIAGDYEQYF. CDR3 bases: TGTGCCACCAGCAGAGATATTGCAGGGGACTACGAGCAGTACTTC.

DNA of the CDR3: TGCAGCGTTGAAAAGGGGCATCTATGGGAGACCCAGTACTTC. This translates into CSVEKGHLWETQYF. The chain links TRBV29-1 to TRBJ2-5, with D tentatively TRBD1 (5 bases). The CDR3 has 14 amino acids. Germline V gene lookup returns CDR1 SQVTM and CDR2 ANQGSEA. Trimming shortened V by 2 bases and J by 5 bases, and 15 bases separated the two germline ends.

The chain has TRBV29-1 and TRBJ2-7; D unresolved. This CDR3 comprises 11 residues. CDR1 is SQVTM, CDR2 ANQGSEA, per germline. V was cut by 4 bases and J by 5 bases, with 9 bases left in between. CDR3 sequence (DNA): TGCAGCGTTGGGAAAGGCAACGAGCAGTACTTC. Protein product: CSVGKGNEQYF.

The chain couples TRBV11-2 to TRBJ2-3; D is undetermined. Trimming left V 5 bases short and J 0 bases short, with 12 bases between. This CDR3 contains 15 residues. The germline V gene encodes CDR1 SGHAT and CDR2 FQNNGV. The CDR3 protein is CASSPGPSSTDTQYF. The CDR3 coding sequence is TGTGCCAGCAGCCCCGGACCATCTAGCACAGATACGCAGTATTTT.

This sequence joins TRBV28 and TRBJ2-5; D is perhaps TRBD1 (6 bases). Trimming took 5 bases from V and 5 from J, leaving 18 bases between them. Germline V gene sequence: CDR1 MDHEN, CDR2 SYDVKM. This CDR3 is 15 amino acids long. As DNA, the CDR3 is TGTGCCAGCAGTCCCGGCCGAGAAACAGGGGAGACCCAGTACTTC. It encodes CASSPGRETGETQYF.

Only a few counts were recorded for this clone. The chain couples TRBV28 to TRBJ2-6; D gene ambiguous. This CDR3 spans 13 amino acids. The V end was cut by 4 bases, the J end by 4 bases, with 5 bases between. Germline V gives CDR1 MDHEN, CDR2 SYDVKM. This CDR3 is CASSSAGANVLTF. The CDR3 DNA sequence: TGTGCCAGCAGTTCAGCCGGGGCCAACGTCCTGACTTTC. Combining the CDR3 with reference TRBV28 and TRBJ2-6 gives the whole variable domain DVKVTQSSRYLVKRTGEKVFLECVQDMDHENMFWYRQDPGLGLRLIYFSYDVKMKEKGDIPEGYSVSREKKERFSLILESASTNQTSMYLCASSSAGANVLTFGAGSRLTVL.

CDR3 sequence: CASSSRGGYGYTF. The DNA of the CDR3 is TGTGCCAGCAGTTCCAGAGGGGGCTATGGCTACACCTTC. The rearrangement joins TRBV28 to TRBJ1-2; weak D call: TRBD1 (6 bases). CDR1 is MDHEN and CDR2 is SYDVKM in the germline V gene. V lost 4 bases and J lost 4, with 10 bases in between. The CDR3 length is 13 residues.

Remarks on this clone: The sample carries other DNA sequences with the same CDR3. This chain connects TRBV28 to TRBJ1-5; a weak D match, TRBD1 (5 bases). This CDR3 has 12 residues. V was shortened by 4 bases and J by 4 bases, with 5 bases between the two germline ends. Germline CDR1 reads MDHEN; CDR2 reads SYDVKM. The CDR3 sequence is CASSSGNQPQHF. Here the CDR3 DNA reads TGTGCCAGCAGTTCAGGGAATCAGCCCCAGCATTTT.

The chain combines TRBV6-5 with TRBJ2-6; D not certain. Deletions cut 8 bases from V and 0 bases from J, with 5 bases between. In germline, CDR1 is MNHEY, CDR2 SVGAGI. CDR3 length: 13 amino acids. The CDR3 is CASGYSGANVLTF. CDR3 bases: TGTGCCAGCGGGTACTCTGGGGCCAACGTCCTGACTTTC.